These T cell receptor beta chains were read from a single sample in a study of cytomegalovirus exposure and HLA in healthy donors. The data were produced by immunoSEQ multiplex PCR, yet TCRdb's version contains in-frame clones alone and is incomplete. The sample shows more than 80,000 clones, roughly 80% of them seen only once. Sequenced input: PBMCs. All receptors derive from a girl aged 2-9 years in good health and CMV-seropositive. The CDR3 runs from the conserved cysteine through the conserved F or W. Each record gives: CDR3 protein, CDR3 DNA, clone size, D gene, J gene, V gene. A D gene is named only where the DNA matches it firmly. Clone size appears in some rows only: once, few, many, or a class for an expanded clone.

cdr3_aa: CASITRGNTEAFF
cdr3_nt: TGTGCCAGCATAACACGGGGGAACACTGAAGCTTTCTTT
clone_size: NA
d_call: NA
j_call: TRBJ1-1
v_call: TRBV28

cdr3_aa: CASSVPAGGPGPEAFF
cdr3_nt: TGTGCCAGCAGTGTCCCGGCAGGGGGCCCCGGCCCTGAAGCTTTCTTT
clone_size: NA
d_call: TRBD1
j_call: TRBJ1-1
v_call: TRBV6-1

cdr3_aa: CASSQGQGSTGELFF
cdr3_nt: TGTGCCAGCAGTCAAGGACAGGGGAGCACCGGGGAGCTGTTTTTT
clone_size: NA
d_call: TRBD1
j_call: TRBJ2-2
v_call: TRBV6-4

cdr3_aa: CASSYPSGQETDTQYF
cdr3_nt: TGTGCCAGCAGCTACCCCTCCGGACAGGAAACAGATACGCAGTATTTT
clone_size: NA
d_call: TRBD1
j_call: TRBJ2-3
v_call: TRBV5-8

cdr3_aa: CSVGPPGTDDINTEAFF
cdr3_nt: TGCAGCGTTGGCCCCCCCGGGACAGACGATATCAACACTGAAGCTTTCTTT
clone_size: NA
d_call: TRBD1
j_call: TRBJ1-1
v_call: TRBV29-1

cdr3_aa: CASSYQKTSGSYIQYF
cdr3_nt: TGTGCCAGCAGTTATCAAAAGACTAGCGGGAGCTACATTCAGTACTTC
clone_size: NA
d_call: TRBD2
j_call: TRBJ2-4
v_call: TRBV6-5

cdr3_aa: CASSPDRTGTYEQYF
cdr3_nt: TGTGCCAGCAGCCCCGATCGGACAGGAACCTACGAGCAGTACTTC
clone_size: NA
d_call: TRBD1
j_call: TRBJ2-7
v_call: TRBV6-5

cdr3_aa: CASSLAGSSYEQYF
cdr3_nt: TGTGCCAGCAGCTTAGCGGGGAGCTCCTACGAGCAGTACTTC
clone_size: NA
d_call: NA
j_call: TRBJ2-7
v_call: TRBV7-2

cdr3_aa: CASSESGTGELFF
cdr3_nt: TGTGCCAGCAGTGAATCCGGGACCGGGGAGCTGTTTTTT
clone_size: NA
d_call: NA
j_call: TRBJ2-2
v_call: TRBV28

cdr3_aa: CASSFPIVGGAGGGDTQYF
cdr3_nt: TGTGCCAGCAGTTTCCCTATCGTGGGGGGGGCGGGAGGAGGCGATACGCAGTATTTT
clone_size: NA
d_call: TRBD2
j_call: TRBJ2-3
v_call: TRBV28

cdr3_aa: CASLPGTSGRFNEQFF
cdr3_nt: TGTGCCAGCCTCCCGGGGACTAGCGGGAGGTTCAATGAGCAGTTCTTC
clone_size: few
d_call: TRBD2
j_call: TRBJ2-1
v_call: TRBV28

cdr3_aa: CASSFFQGHTEAFF
cdr3_nt: TGTGCCAGCAGCTTTTTTCAGGGGCACACTGAAGCTTTCTTT
clone_size: NA
d_call: NA
j_call: TRBJ1-1
v_call: TRBV7-8

cdr3_aa: CASSEYGEQPQHF
cdr3_nt: TGTGCCAGCAGTGAATACGGGGAGCAGCCCCAGCATTTT
clone_size: NA
d_call: NA
j_call: TRBJ1-5
v_call: TRBV25-1

cdr3_aa: CASSGGTGVDTQYF
cdr3_nt: TGTGCCAGCAGTGGGGGGACAGGGGTAGATACGCAGTATTTT
clone_size: NA
d_call: TRBD1
j_call: TRBJ2-3
v_call: TRBV6-1

cdr3_aa: CALGGVDQPQHF
cdr3_nt: TGCGCACTGGGGGGGGTCGATCAGCCCCAGCATTTT
clone_size: NA
d_call: NA
j_call: TRBJ1-5
v_call: TRBV28

cdr3_aa: CASSKTALEAFF
cdr3_nt: TGTGCCAGCAGTAAAACAGCTCTAGAAGCTTTCTTT
clone_size: few
d_call: NA
j_call: TRBJ1-1
v_call: TRBV6-5

cdr3_aa: CASSPIDRTYNEQFF
cdr3_nt: TGTGCCAGCAGCCCTATTGACAGAACCTACAATGAGCAGTTCTTC
clone_size: NA
d_call: NA
j_call: TRBJ2-1
v_call: TRBV6-6

cdr3_aa: CASSFQGRGDTEAFF
cdr3_nt: TGCGCCAGCAGCTTCCAGGGGAGGGGGGACACTGAAGCTTTCTTT
clone_size: few
d_call: NA
j_call: TRBJ1-1
v_call: TRBV5-1